The TCR beta chain described here comes from a study of shared clonotypes between healthy human individuals. Some clones are missing from TCRdb's copy, which holds only in-frame ones; the method was immunoSEQ multiplex PCR. The repertoire holds around 500,000 clones, approximately 80% seen once, with around 13% in the top ten. The CDR3 is 17 amino acids. Germline CDR1 and CDR2: LNHDA and SQIVND (reference sequence). Trimming took 10 bases from V and 6 from J; bases not matched to a gene: 20. The chain joins TRBV19 to TRBJ2-1; 8 bases map to TRBD2. This TCR was recovered from a woman aged 40 to 49 in good health. Some clones in this sample may be carry-over from other donors' samples. Sequenced sample: PBMCs. The CDR3, as DNA: TGTGCCACCACGCCCGGAGTGGTGTTAGCGGGATCCAATGAGCAGTTCTTC. Translation gives CATTPGVVLAGSNEQFF.